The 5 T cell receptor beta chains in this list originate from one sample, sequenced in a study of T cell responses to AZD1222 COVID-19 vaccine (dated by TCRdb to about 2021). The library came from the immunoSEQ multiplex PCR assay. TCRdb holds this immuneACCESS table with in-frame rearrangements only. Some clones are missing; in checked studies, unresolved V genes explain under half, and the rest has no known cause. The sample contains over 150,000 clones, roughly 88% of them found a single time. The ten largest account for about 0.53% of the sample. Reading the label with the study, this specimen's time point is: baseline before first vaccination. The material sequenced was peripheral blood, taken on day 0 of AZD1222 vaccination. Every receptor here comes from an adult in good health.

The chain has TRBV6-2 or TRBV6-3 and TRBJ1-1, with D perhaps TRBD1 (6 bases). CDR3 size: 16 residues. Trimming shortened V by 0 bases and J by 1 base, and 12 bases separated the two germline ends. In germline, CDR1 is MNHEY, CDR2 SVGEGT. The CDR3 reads CASSYSIRDKNTEAFF. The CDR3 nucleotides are TGTGCCAGCAGTTACTCGATCAGGGACAAGAACACTGAAGCTTTCTTT.

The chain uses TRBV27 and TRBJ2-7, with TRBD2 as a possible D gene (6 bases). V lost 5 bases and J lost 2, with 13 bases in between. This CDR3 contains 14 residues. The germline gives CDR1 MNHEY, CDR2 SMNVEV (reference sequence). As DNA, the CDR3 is TGTGCCAGCAGTCCGGGCGGGGCAACCTACGAGCAGTACTTC. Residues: CASSPGGATYEQYF.

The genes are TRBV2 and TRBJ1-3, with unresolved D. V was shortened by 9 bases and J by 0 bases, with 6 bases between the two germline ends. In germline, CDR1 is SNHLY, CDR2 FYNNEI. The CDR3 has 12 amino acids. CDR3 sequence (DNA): TGTGCCAGTTCTCTCTCTGGAAACACCATATATTTT. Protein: CASSLSGNTIYF.

The CDR3 region has the DNA TGTGCCAGCTCACGTGCCGGGACAGGGAACACTGAAGCTTTCTTT. Protein: CASSRAGTGNTEAFF. The rearrangement joins TRBV18 to TRBJ1-1; TRBD1 matches 8 bases. There are 15 residues in the CDR3. V shed 4 bases and J 1 base; nucleotides not matched to a gene: 5. Germline assignment: CDR1 KGHSH and CDR2 LQKENI.

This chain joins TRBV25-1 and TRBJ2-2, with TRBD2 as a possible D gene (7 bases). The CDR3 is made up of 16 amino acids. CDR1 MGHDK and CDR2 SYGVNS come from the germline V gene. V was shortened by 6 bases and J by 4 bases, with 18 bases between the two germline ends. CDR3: CASSGRGPGGTGELFF. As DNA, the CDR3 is TGTGCCAGCAGCGGGCGGGGGCCGGGAGGCACCGGGGAGCTGTTTTTT.